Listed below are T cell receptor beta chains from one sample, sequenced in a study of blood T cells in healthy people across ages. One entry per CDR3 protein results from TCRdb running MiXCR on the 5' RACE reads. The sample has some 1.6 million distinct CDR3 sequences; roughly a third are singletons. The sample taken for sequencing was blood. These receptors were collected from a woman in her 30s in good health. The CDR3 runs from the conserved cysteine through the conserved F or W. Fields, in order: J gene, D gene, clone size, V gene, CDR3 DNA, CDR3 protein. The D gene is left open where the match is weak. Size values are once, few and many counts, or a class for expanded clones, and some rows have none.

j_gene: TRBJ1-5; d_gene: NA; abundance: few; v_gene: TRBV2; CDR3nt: TGTGCCAGCAGTGAAGCGCGGGAATCGCCCCAGCATTTT; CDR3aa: CASSEARESPQHF
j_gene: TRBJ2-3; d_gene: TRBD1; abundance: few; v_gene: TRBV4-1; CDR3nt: TGCGCCGGCAGCGAACGGGGACAGGGACTGGCAGATACGCAGTATTTT; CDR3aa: CAGSERGQGLADTQYF
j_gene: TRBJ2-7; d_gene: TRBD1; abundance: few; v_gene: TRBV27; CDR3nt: TGTGCCAGCAGTCCGGACAGGGATTGGGAGCAGTACTTC; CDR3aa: CASSPDRDWEQYF
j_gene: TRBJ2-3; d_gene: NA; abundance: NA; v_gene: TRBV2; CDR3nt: TGTGCCAGCAGTGTTAACAGCGAAGATACGCAGTATTTT; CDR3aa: CASSVNSEDTQYF
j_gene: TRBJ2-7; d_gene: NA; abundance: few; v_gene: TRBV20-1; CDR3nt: TGCAGTGCTAGAGACCCGGTGGGGCGTACCTACGAGCAGTACTTC; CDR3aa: CSARDPVGRTYEQYF
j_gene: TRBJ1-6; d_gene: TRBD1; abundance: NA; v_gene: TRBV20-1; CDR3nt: TGCAGTGCTACCGTCGCAGGGGGGAATTCACCCCTCCACTTT; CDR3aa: CSATVAGGNSPLHF
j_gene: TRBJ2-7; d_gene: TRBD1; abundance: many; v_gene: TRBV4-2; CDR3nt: TGTGCCAGCAGCCAGGGGACAGACACCTACGAGCAGTACTTC; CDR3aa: CASSQGTDTYEQYF
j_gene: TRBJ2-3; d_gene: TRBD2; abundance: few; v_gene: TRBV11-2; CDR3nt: TGTGCCAGCAGGTGGCTAGCGGGAGTCCCAGATACGCAGTATTTT; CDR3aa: CASRWLAGVPDTQYF
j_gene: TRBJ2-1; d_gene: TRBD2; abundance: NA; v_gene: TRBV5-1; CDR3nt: TGCGCCAGCAGCTTGGTTACGAGGGAGGGAGGTCACAATGAGCAGTTCTTC; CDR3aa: CASSLVTREGGHNEQFF
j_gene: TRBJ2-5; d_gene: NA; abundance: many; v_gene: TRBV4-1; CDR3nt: TGCGCCAGCAGCCAAGTTAGGGCCTACCAAGAGACCCAGTACTTC; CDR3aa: CASSQVRAYQETQYF
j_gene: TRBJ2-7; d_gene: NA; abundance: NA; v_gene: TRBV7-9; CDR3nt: TGTGCCAGCAGCTCTTCCCTTCCGGCAGGAAGGGAGCAGTACTTC; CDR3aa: CASSSSLPAGREQYF
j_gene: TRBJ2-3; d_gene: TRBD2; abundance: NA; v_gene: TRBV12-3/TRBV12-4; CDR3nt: TGTGCCAGCAGTTTAGCGCGGGGACTAGCGGGGGGGCCTGGTAGGACAGATACGCAGTATTTT; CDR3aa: CASSLARGLAGGPGRTDTQYF
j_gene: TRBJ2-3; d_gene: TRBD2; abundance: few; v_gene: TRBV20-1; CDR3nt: TGCAGTGCTAGAAGTTGGGGGGTAGCGGGGAAGAAGGAGTTGGGCACAGATACGCAGTATTTT; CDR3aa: CSARSWGVAGKKELGTDTQYF
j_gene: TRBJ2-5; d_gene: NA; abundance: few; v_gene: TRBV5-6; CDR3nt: TGTGCCAGCAGCTCCACCGCCCAGGAGCAGTACTTC; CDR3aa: CASSSTAQEQYF
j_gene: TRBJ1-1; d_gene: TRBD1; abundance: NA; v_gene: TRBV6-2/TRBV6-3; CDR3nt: TGTGCCAGCAGTTACACGTTGACAGGGGGGCTGAACACTGAAGCTTTCTTT; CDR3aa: CASSYTLTGGLNTEAFF
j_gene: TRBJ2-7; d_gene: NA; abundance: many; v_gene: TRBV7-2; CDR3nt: TGTGCCAGCAGCGGGGCTGGGAGGCATTCCTACGAGCAGTACTTC; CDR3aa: CASSGAGRHSYEQYF
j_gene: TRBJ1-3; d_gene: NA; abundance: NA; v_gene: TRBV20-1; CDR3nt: TGCAGTGCTAGAGATCCCTTTAGCTCTGGAAACACCATATATTTT; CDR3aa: CSARDPFSSGNTIYF
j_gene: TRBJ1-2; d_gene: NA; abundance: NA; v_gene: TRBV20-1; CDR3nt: TGCAGTGCTGCCCTGGGGGGTGGCTACACCTTC; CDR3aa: CSAALGGGYTF
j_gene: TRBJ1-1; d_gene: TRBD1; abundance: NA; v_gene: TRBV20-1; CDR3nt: TGCAGTGCGCCAAAGACAGGGTACGGCACTGAAGCTTTCTTT; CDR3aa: CSAPKTGYGTEAFF
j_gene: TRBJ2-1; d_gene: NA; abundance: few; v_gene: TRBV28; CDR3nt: TGTGCCAGCAGCACGAGCGGCTGGGAGCAGTTCTTC; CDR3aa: CASSTSGWEQFF
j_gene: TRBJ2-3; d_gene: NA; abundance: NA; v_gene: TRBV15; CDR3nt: TGTGCCACCAGCAGAGGGGGCGGGACACAGAGAGATACGCAGTATTTT; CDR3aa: CATSRGGGTQRDTQYF
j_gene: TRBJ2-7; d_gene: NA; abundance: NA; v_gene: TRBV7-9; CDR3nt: TGTGCCAGCAGCTTAGTTTATGACTACGAGCAGTACTTC; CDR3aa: CASSLVYDYEQYF
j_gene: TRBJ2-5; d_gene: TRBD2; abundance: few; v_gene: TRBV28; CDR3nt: TGTGCCAGCAGTCCCCAGACTAGCGGGGGATGGAAGACCCAGTACTTC; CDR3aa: CASSPQTSGGWKTQYF
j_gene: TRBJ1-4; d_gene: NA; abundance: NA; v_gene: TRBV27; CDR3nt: TGTGCCAGCAGTTTTAGGGGGGTCCGCGGAGGGCCGAATGAAAAACCGTTTTTT; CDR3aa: CASSFRGVRGGPNEKPFF
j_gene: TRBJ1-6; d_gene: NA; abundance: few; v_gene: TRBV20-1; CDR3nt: TGCAGTGCTAGAGGGCGGTTGAGCCCCTATAATTCACCCCTCCACTTT; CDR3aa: CSARGRLSPYNSPLHF
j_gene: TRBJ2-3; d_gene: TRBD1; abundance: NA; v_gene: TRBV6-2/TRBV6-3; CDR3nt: TGTGCCAGCGGCCGCCGGACAGGGAGCACAGATACGCAGTATTTT; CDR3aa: CASGRRTGSTDTQYF
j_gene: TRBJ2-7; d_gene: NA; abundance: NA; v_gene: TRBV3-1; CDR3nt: TGTGCCAGCAGCAGGGTAGGGACCTACGAGCAGTACTTC; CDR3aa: CASSRVGTYEQYF
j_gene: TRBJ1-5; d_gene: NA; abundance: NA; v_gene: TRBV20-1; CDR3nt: TGCAGTGCACCTAGGGGGTTGGGCAATCAGCCACTGCATTTT; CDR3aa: CSAPRGLGNQPLHF
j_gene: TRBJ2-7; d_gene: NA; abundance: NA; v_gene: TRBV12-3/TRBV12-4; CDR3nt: TGTGCCGGCAGTTTACTAGGGTACGAGCAGTACTTC; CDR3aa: CAGSLLGYEQYF
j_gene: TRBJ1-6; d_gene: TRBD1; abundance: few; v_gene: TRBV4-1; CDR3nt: TGCGCCAGCAGCCAGCAGCACAGGGGGCAGAATTCACCCCTCCACTTT; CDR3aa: CASSQQHRGQNSPLHF
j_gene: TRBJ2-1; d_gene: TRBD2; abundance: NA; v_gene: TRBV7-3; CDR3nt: TGTGCCAGCAGCGTTCTGTCTAGCGGCTTCTACAATGAGCAGTTCTTC; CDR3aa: CASSVLSSGFYNEQFF
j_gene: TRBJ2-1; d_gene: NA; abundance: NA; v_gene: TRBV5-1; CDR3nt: TGCGCCAGCAGCTTGGCGGTCAGGAATGAGCAGTTCTTC; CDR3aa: CASSLAVRNEQFF
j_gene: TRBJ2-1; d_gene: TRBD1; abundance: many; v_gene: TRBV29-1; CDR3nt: TGCAGCGTTGAAGAGACATTTACAGGGGGCTCCCTCGATGAGCAGTTCTTC; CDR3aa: CSVEETFTGGSLDEQFF
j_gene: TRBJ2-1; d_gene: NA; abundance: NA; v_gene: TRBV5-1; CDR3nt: TGCGCCAGCACCCCCAACTACAATGAGCAGTTCTTC; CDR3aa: CASTPNYNEQFF
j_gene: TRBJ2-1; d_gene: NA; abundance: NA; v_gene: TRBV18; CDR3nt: TGTGCCAGCTCTAAGCCGGGAGCCATCTACAATGAGCAGTTCTTC; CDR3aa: CASSKPGAIYNEQFF
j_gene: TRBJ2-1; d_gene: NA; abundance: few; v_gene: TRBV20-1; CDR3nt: TGCAGTGCTAGGCTGGACCCCTCTCGGAATGAGCAGTTCTTC; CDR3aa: CSARLDPSRNEQFF
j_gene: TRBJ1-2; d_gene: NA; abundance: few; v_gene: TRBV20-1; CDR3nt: TGCAGCGGATACAAGACAGGTCCTAACTATGGCTACACCTTC; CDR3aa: CSGYKTGPNYGYTF
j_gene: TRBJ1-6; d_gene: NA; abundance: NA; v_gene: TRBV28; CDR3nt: TGTGCCAACCGCGAGACCGCTAACACGGGGTCACCCCTCCACTTT; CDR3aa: CANRETANTGSPLHF
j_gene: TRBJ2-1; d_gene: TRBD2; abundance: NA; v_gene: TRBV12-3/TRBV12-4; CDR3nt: TGTGCAAGCAGTTACGACAGCGGGAGCTCCTACAATGAGCAGTTCTTC; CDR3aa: CASSYDSGSSYNEQFF
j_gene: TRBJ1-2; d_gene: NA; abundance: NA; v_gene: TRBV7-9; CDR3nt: TGTGCCAGCAGCTTATCTGGGGGCCTCTATGGCTACACCTTC; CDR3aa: CASSLSGGLYGYTF
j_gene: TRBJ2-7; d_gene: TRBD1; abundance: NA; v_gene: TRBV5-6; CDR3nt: TGTGCCAGCAGCTGGCGACAGGGGCTGTACGAGCAGTACTTC; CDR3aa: CASSWRQGLYEQYF
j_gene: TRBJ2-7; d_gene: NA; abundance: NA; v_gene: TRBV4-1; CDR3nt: TGCGCCAGCAGCCAAGGCGGACTGCGGAACTACGAGCAGTACTTC; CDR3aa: CASSQGGLRNYEQYF